A few counts support the clone carrying this TCR beta chain. Here immunoSEQ multiplex PCR was the method, and the copy in TCRdb shows in-frame clones only, minus some. Of about 180,000 clones in the sample, 88% are singletons; the top ten hold roughly 12%. The CDR3 consists of 13 residues. CDR1 is LNHDA and CDR2 is SQIVND in the germline V gene (reference sequence). Trimming took off 4 bases at V and 4 bases at J, with 8 bases between the two ends. This record belongs to a study of T cell responses to AZD1222 COVID-19 vaccine. Both about-4-week and about-12-week second-dose recipients were combined. The sequence derives from an adult who received the AZD1222 COVID-19 vaccine. J is TRBJ1-5 and V is TRBV19; D is unclear. The sample in question was peripheral blood, obtained 28 days after the second AZD1222 dose. The CDR3 region is CASSRHENQPQHF. The DNA of the CDR3 is TGTGCCAGTAGTAGACACGAGAATCAGCCCCAGCATTTT.